This passage covers 21 T cell receptor beta chains from one sample sequenced in a study of cytomegalovirus exposure and HLA in healthy donors. Produced via immunoSEQ multiplex PCR; TCRdb's table is partial and in-frame only. The sample records 150,000 to 200,000 clones, about four fifths being singletons. Sequenced material: PBMCs. These receptors all stem from a man aged 18-30 years in good health and CMV-seropositive.

The chain links TRBV2 to TRBJ2-3; 11 bases agree with TRBD2. CDR3 size: 16 residues. J gave up 1 base and V 3 bases, and 3 bases lay outside the gene matches. Germline values: CDR1 SNHLY, CDR2 FYNNEI. In DNA form, the CDR3 reads TGTGCCAGCAGTGACGCGACTAGCGGGGGCACAGATACGCAGTATTTT. It encodes CASSDATSGGTDTQYF.

V gene TRBV5-4 combines with J gene TRBJ2-2, with a weak D call TRBD2 (6 bases). V was trimmed by 4 bases and J by 0 bases, leaving 10 bases between them. CDR1 is SGHNT, CDR2 YYREEE, per germline (reference sequence). This CDR3 region has 15 residues. The CDR3 sequence: CASSPGGANTGELFF. DNA of the CDR3: TGTGCCAGCAGCCCCGGGGGTGCGAACACCGGGGAGCTGTTTTTT.

The J gene is TRBJ2-7, the V gene TRBV18; 12 nucleotides align to TRBD1. The germline V gene encodes CDR1 KGHSH and CDR2 LQKENI. The ends lost 6 bases at V and 5 bases at J; junction bases unmatched: 5. The CDR3 covers 14 residues. The CDR3 sequence is CASSPGQGAHEQYF. Written as DNA, the CDR3 is TGTGCCAGCTCCCCGGGACAGGGGGCCCACGAGCAGTACTTC.

The chain recombines TRBV6-5 with TRBJ1-1; D is possibly TRBD1 (5 bases). V lost 0 bases and J lost 0, with 8 bases in between. This CDR3 spans 15 amino acids. The germline V gene encodes CDR1 MNHEY and CDR2 SVGAGI. Here the CDR3 reads CASSYSRGMNTEAFF. DNA of the CDR3: TGTGCCAGCAGTTACTCCCGGGGGATGAACACTGAAGCTTTCTTT.

The count of this clone is one. This sequence joins TRBV28 and TRBJ1-5; 11 nucleotides line up with TRBD1. Unmatched junction bases numbered 8, after V lost 5 bases and J lost 5 bases. The CDR3 spans 16 residues. CDR1 is MDHEN and CDR2 is SYDVKM in the germline V gene. The CDR3 region is CASSPPGQGAHQPQHF. For the CDR3, the DNA is TGTGCCAGCAGTCCTCCTGGACAGGGGGCGCATCAGCCCCAGCATTTT.

The rearrangement links TRBV19 to TRBJ1-1, with a weak D call TRBD1 (5 bases). The germline gives CDR1 LNHDA, CDR2 SQIVND (reference sequence). The V end was cut by 5 bases, the J end by 5 bases, with 15 bases between. The CDR3 totals 14 residues. As DNA, the CDR3 is TGTGCCAGTAGTCGAAGCAGGGATCAGACTGAAGCTTTCTTT. Protein product: CASSRSRDQTEAFF. The full variable domain, its missing parts supplied by reference TRBV19 and TRBJ1-1, is DGGITQSPKYLFRKEGQNVTLSCEQNLNHDAMYWYRQDPGQGLRLIYYSQIVNDFQKGDIAEGYSVSREKKESFPLTVTSAQKNPTAFYLCASSRSRDQTEAFFGQGTRLTVV.

This sequence joins TRBV7-6 and TRBJ2-3, with D maybe TRBD1 (5 bases). CDR3 size: 15 residues. Trimming took 1 base from V and 1 from J, leaving 9 bases between them. Germline assignment: CDR1 SGHVS and CDR2 FNYEAQ. CDR3 region: CASSLGGGRTDTQYF. The CDR3 DNA sequence: TGTGCCAGCAGCTTAGGGGGCGGACGCACAGATACGCAGTATTTT.

The chain joins TRBV7-2 to TRBJ2-5; 8 bases are a match to TRBD1. CDR1 and CDR2 (germline): SGHTA, FQGNSA. CDR3 length: 14 amino acids. V gave up 7 bases and J gave up 5 bases; unmatched junction bases: 9. CDR3 sequence: CASKPTGAGETQYF. CDR3 in DNA: TGTGCCAGCAAGCCGACAGGGGCGGGCGAGACCCAGTACTTC.

The chain recombines TRBV2 with TRBJ1-2; 8 bases agree with TRBD1. CDR3 length: 12 residues. CDR1 and CDR2 from the germline V gene are SNHLY and FYNNEI. With V trimmed by 7 bases and J by 7 bases, 5 bases remained unmatched. This chain's CDR3 is CASTRQGFGYTF. CDR3 sequence (DNA): TGTGCCAGCACCAGACAGGGGTTTGGCTACACCTTC. The full variable domain, its missing parts supplied by reference TRBV2 and TRBJ1-2, is EPEVTQTPSHQVTQMGQEVILRCVPISNHLYFYWYRQILGQKVEFLVSFYNNEISEKSEIFDDQFSVERPDGSNFTLKIRSTKLEDSAMYFCASTRQGFGYTFGSGTRLTVV.

The V and J genes are TRBV4-1 and TRBJ2-1, with D maybe TRBD2 (6 bases). V lost 0 bases and J lost 0, with 12 bases in between. The germline V gene has CDR1 MGHRA and CDR2 YSYEKL. CDR3 length: 17 residues. The CDR3 DNA sequence: TGCGCCAGCAGCCAAGAGCACGGAGGGAGCTCCTACAATGAGCAGTTCTTC. It yields the protein CASSQEHGGSSYNEQFF.

The chain couples TRBV6-1 to TRBJ2-7; no definite D call. There are 14 residues in the CDR3. Germline CDR1 MNHNS, CDR2 SASEGT. Trimming cost V 4 bases and J 7 bases, with 17 bases left between them. CDR3 residues: CASSVFSLRAEQYF. The CDR3 nucleotides are TGTGCCAGCAGTGTATTTTCGCTACGTGCGGAGCAGTACTTC.

V is TRBV5-1 and J is TRBJ2-3; weak D call: TRBD2 (5 bases). The germline V gene has CDR1 SGHRS and CDR2 YFSETQ. This CDR3 has 15 amino acids. V was shortened by 2 bases and J by 8 bases, with 18 bases between the two germline ends. In DNA, the CDR3 is TGCGCCAGCAGCTTAACGGACTCTTTCAGAGGTACGCAGTATTTT. It codes for CASSLTDSFRGTQYF.

This chain links TRBV19 with TRBJ1-3; no definite D call. Germline CDR1 LNHDA, CDR2 SQIVND (reference sequence). The length of the CDR3 is 15 residues. V lost 4 bases to trimming and J lost 2 bases, with 12 bases between them. The CDR3 DNA sequence: TGTGCCAGTAGTACGCGACTGACGACTGGAAACACCATATATTTT. It specifies CASSTRLTTGNTIYF.

CDR3 sequence (DNA): TGTGCCAGCAGCCCTAGGGGGCCGTCGGAGGCGGAGACCCAGTACTTC. This encodes CASSPRGPSEAETQYF. This chain uses TRBV11-2 with TRBJ2-5; 7 bases line up with TRBD1. The CDR3 totals 16 residues. Trimming at V came to 5 bases and at J to 5 bases, leaving 14 bases not matched to a gene. The germline gives CDR1 SGHAT, CDR2 FQNNGV.

The J gene is TRBJ2-2, the V gene TRBV28; tentatively, D is TRBD1 (6 bases). Trimming stripped 2 bases from V and 6 bases from J, with 10 bases between. The CDR3 has 14 residues. From germline, CDR1 is MDHEN and CDR2 SYDVKM. In nucleotides, the CDR3 is TGTGCCAGCAGTTTAACAGGGAATTCCGGGGAGCTGTTTTTT. Its protein product is CASSLTGNSGELFF.

The chain recombines TRBV28 with TRBJ1-5, with unresolved D. CDR1 is MDHEN and CDR2 is SYDVKM in the germline V gene. This CDR3 spans 13 amino acids. The V gene lost 6 bases and the J gene lost 4 bases, with 10 bases spanning the gap. The CDR3 sequence: CASSPERNQPQHF. The DNA for the CDR3 is TGTGCCAGCAGCCCGGAGAGAAATCAGCCCCAGCATTTT.

V is TRBV27 and J is TRBJ1-1, with a weak D call TRBD1 (5 bases). Germline CDR1 MNHEY, CDR2 SMNVEV (reference sequence). The CDR3 loop spans 14 amino acids. The V and J ends lost 7 bases and 2 bases respectively, with 14 bases between them. The CDR3 protein is CASMQGWANTEAFF. The CDR3 DNA follows: TGTGCCAGCATGCAGGGTTGGGCAAACACTGAAGCTTTCTTT.

This chain connects TRBV5-6 to TRBJ1-1; TRBD1 might be the D (5 bases). This CDR3 comprises 14 residues. V lost 0 bases to trimming and J lost 7 bases, with 13 bases between them. CDR1 SGHDT and CDR2 YYEEEE come from the germline V gene. The CDR3 sequence: CASSLVVRGGEAFF. CDR3 DNA: TGTGCCAGCAGCTTGGTAGTCCGCGGGGGTGAAGCTTTCTTT.

V gene TRBV5-5 combines with J gene TRBJ2-1; TRBD2 matches at 10 bases. The trim removed 4 bases at V and 4 bases at J, leaving 5 bases unmatched. CDR1 is SGHKS and CDR2 is YYEKEE in the germline V gene (reference sequence). The CDR3 covers 15 residues. The CDR3 DNA sequence: TGTGCCAGCAGCCTAGCGGGAGTCGAGTACAATGAGCAGTTCTTC. Protein sequence: CASSLAGVEYNEQFF.

The V and J genes are TRBV5-4 and TRBJ2-7, with 9 nucleotides matching TRBD1. The CDR3 sequence is 14 residues long. Unmatched junction bases numbered 9, after V lost 4 bases and J lost 7 bases. Germline V gives CDR1 SGHNT, CDR2 YYREEE (reference sequence). The CDR3 DNA follows: TGTGCCAGCAGCCCGGGACAGGGACGGATTGAGCAGTACTTC. Its protein product is CASSPGQGRIEQYF.

The rearrangement links TRBV5-6 to TRBJ1-3; the D is unclear. Deletions cut 5 bases from V and 8 bases from J, with 17 bases between. The germline CDR1 and CDR2 sequences are SGHDT and YYEEEE. The CDR3 contains 14 residues. CDR3 sequence: CASSPSGRVDTIYF. The CDR3 DNA reads as TGTGCCAGCAGTCCCTCTGGGAGGGTAGACACCATATATTTT.